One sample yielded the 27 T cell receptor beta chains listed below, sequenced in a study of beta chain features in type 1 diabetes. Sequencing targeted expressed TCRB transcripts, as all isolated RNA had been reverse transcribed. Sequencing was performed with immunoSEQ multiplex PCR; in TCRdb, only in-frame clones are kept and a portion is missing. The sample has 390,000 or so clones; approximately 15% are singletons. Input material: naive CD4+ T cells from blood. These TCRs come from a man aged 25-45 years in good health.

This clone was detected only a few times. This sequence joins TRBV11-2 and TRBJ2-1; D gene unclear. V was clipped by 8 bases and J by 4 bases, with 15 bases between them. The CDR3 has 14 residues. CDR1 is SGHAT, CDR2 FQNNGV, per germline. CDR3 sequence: CASSGFRVYNEQFF. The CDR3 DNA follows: TGTGCCAGCTCGGGTTTTAGGGTATACAATGAGCAGTTCTTC.

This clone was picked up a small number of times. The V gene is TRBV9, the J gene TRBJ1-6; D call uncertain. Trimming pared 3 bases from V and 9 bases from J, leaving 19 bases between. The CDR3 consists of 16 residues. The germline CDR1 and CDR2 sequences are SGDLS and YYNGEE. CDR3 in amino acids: CASSETLRREGSPLHF. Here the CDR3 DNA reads TGTGCCAGCAGCGAGACCCTGCGGAGAGAGGGTTCACCCCTCCACTTT.

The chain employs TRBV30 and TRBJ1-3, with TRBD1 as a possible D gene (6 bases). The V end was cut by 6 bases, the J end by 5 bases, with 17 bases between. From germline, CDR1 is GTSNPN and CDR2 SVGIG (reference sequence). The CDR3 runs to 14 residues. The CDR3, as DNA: TGTGCCTGTAGTTTTCAGGGGCGCAGAAACACCATATATTTT. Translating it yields CACSFQGRRNTIYF.

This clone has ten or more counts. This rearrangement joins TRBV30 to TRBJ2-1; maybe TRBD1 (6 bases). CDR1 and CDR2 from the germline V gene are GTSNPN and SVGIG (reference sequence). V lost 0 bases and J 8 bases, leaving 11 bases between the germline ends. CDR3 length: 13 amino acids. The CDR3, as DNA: TGTGCCTGGAGTGTTCGGACAGACCATGAGCAGTTCTTC. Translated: CAWSVRTDHEQFF.

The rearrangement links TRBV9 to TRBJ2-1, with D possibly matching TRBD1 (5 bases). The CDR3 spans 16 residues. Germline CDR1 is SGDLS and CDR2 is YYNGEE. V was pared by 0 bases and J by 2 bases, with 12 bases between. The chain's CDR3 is CASSVEGRVAYNEQFF. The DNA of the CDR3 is TGTGCCAGCAGCGTAGAAGGCAGGGTCGCCTACAATGAGCAGTTCTTC.

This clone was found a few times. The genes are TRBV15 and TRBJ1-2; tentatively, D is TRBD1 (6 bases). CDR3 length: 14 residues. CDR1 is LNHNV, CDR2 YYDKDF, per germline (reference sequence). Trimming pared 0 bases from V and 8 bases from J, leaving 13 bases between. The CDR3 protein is CATSRDRGMGGYTF. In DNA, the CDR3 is TGTGCCACCAGCAGAGACAGGGGTATGGGCGGCTACACCTTC.

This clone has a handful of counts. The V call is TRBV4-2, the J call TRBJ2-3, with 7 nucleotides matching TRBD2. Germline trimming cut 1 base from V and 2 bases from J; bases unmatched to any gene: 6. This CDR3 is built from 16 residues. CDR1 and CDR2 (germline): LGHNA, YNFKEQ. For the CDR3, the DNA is TGTGCCAGCAGCCAAGCCAGCGGGGAGATCACAGATACGCAGTATTTT. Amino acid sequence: CASSQASGEITDTQYF.

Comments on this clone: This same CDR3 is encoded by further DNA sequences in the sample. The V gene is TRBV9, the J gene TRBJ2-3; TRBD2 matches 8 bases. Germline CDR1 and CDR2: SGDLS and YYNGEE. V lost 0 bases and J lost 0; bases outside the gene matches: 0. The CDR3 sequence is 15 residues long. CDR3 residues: CASSVVAGSTDTQYF. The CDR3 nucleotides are TGTGCCAGCAGCGTAGTAGCGGGAAGCACAGATACGCAGTATTTT. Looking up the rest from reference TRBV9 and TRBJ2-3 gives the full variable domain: DSGVTQTPKHLITATGQRVTLRCSPRSGDLSVYWYQQSLDQGLQFLIQYYNGEERAKGNILERFSAQQFPDLHSELNLSSLELGDSALYFCASSVVAGSTDTQYFGPGTRLTVL.

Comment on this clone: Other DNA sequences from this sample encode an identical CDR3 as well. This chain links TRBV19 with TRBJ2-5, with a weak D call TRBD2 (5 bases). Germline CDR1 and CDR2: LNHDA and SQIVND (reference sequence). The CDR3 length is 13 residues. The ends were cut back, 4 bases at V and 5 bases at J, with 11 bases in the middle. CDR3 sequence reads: CASSTGGWETQYF. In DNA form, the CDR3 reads TGTGCCAGTAGTACGGGCGGGTGGGAGACCCAGTACTTC.

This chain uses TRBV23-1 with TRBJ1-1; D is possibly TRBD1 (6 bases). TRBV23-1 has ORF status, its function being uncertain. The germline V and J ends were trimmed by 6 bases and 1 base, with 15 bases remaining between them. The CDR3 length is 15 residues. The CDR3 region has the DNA TGCGCCAGCAGCCTAAGGACAGTTCCGAACACTGAAGCTTTCTTT. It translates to CASSLRTVPNTEAFF.

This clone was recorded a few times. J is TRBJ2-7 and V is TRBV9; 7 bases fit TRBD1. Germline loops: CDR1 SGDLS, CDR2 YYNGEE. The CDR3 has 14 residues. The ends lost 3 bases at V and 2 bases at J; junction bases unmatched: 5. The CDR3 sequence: CASSAGTDPYEQYF. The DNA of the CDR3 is TGTGCCAGCAGCGCCGGGACAGACCCCTACGAGCAGTACTTC.

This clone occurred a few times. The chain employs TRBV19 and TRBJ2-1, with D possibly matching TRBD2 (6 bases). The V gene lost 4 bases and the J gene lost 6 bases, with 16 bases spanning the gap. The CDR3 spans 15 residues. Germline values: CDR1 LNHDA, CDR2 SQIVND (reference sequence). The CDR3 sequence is CASSTTVGSSNEQFF. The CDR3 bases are TGTGCCAGTAGTACCACTGTCGGGAGTTCCAATGAGCAGTTCTTC.

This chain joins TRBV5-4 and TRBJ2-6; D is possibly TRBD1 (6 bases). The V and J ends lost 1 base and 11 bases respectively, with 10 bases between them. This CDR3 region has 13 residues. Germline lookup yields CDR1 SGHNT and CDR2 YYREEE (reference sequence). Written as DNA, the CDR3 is TGTGCCAGCAGCTTGCAGGGGCCCGACGTCCTGACTTTC. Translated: CASSLQGPDVLTF.

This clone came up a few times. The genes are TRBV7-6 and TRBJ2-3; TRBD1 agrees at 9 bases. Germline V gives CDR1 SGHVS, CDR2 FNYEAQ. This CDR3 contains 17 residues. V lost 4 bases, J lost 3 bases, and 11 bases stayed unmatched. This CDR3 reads CASSWRPGQGKTDTQYF. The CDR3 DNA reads TGTGCCAGCAGCTGGCGGCCGGGACAGGGTAAAACAGATACGCAGTATTTT.

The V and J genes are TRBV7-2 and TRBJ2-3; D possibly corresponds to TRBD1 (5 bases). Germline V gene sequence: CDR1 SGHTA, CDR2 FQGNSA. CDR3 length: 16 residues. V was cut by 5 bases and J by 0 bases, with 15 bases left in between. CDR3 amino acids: CASSPPGDSSTDTQYF. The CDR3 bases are TGTGCCAGCAGCCCCCCGGGCGACAGTAGCACAGATACGCAGTATTTT.

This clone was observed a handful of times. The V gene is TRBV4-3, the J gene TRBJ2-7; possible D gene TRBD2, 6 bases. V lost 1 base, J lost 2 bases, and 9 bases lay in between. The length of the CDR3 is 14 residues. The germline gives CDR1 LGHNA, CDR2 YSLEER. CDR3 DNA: TGCGCCAGCAGCCAAGGGGGGGACCCCTACGAGCAGTACTTC. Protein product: CASSQGGDPYEQYF.

CDR3 nucleotide sequence: TGTGCCATCAGTGAGTCGAAAGAGGATACGCAGTATTTT. It translates to CAISESKEDTQYF. The rearrangement links TRBV10-3 to TRBJ2-3; no clear D gene. Deletions cut 0 bases from V and 6 bases from J, with 7 bases between. Germline values: CDR1 ENHRY, CDR2 SYGVKD. This CDR3 contains 13 residues.

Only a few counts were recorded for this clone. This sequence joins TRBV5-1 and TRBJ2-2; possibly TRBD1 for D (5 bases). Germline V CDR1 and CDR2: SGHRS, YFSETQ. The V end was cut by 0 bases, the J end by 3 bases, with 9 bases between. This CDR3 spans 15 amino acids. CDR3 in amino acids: CASSLVQDDTGELFF. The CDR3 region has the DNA TGCGCCAGCAGCTTGGTACAGGACGACACCGGGGAGCTGTTTTTT.

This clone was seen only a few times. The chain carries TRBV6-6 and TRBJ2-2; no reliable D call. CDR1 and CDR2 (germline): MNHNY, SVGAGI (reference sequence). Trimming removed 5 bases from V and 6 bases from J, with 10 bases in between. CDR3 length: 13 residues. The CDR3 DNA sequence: TGTGCCAGCAGTCGACAATTGGCCGGGGAGCTGTTTTTT. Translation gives CASSRQLAGELFF.

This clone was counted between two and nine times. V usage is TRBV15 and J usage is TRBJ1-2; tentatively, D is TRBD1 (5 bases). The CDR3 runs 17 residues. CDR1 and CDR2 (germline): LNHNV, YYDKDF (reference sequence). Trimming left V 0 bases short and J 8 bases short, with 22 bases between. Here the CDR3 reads CATSRDFGTGERQGYTF. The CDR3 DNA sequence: TGTGCCACCAGCAGAGATTTTGGAACAGGCGAACGTCAGGGCTACACCTTC.

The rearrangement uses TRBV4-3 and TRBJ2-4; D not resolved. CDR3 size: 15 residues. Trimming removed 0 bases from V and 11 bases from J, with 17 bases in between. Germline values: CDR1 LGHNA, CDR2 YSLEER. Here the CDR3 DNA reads TGCGCCAGCAGCCAAGAATCCCGTTTAGTCAAGGTTCAGTACTTC. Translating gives CASSQESRLVKVQYF.

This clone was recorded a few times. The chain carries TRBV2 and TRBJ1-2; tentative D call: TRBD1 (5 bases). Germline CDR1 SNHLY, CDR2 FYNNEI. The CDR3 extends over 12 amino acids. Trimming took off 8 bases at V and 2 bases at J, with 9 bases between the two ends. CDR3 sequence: CASSRDNYGYTF. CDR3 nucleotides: TGTGCCAGCTCGAGGGACAACTATGGCTACACCTTC.

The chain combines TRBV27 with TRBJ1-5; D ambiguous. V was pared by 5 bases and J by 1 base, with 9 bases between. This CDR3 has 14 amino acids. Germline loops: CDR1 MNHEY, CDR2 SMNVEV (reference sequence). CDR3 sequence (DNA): TGTGCCAGCAGTCCCGGACGGAGCAATCAGCCCCAGCATTTT. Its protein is CASSPGRSNQPQHF.

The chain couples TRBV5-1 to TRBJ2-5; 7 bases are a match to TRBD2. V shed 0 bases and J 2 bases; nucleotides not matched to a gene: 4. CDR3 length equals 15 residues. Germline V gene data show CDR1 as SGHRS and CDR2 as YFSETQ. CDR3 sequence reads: CASSLGRGEQETQYF. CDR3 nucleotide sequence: TGCGCCAGCAGCTTGGGCCGGGGGGAACAAGAGACCCAGTACTTC.

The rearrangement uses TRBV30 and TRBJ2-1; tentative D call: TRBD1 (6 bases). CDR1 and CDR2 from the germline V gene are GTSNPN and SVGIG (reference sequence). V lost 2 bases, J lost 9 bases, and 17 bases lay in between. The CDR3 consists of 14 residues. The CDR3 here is CAWSMLAQGGEQFF. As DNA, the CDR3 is TGTGCCTGGAGTATGTTAGCGCAAGGGGGTGAGCAGTTCTTC.

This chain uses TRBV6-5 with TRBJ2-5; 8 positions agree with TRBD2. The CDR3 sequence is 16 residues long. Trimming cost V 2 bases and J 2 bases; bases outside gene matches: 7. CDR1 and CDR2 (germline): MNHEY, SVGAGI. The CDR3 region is CASSYISGGWQETQYF. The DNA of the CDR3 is TGTGCCAGCAGTTACATTTCGGGAGGGTGGCAAGAGACCCAGTACTTC.

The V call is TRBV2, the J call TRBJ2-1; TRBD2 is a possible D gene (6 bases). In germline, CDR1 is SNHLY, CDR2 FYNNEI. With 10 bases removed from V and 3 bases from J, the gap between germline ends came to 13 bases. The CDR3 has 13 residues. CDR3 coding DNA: TGTGCCATCCGGGACTCTATCTACAATGAGCAGTTCTTC. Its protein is CAIRDSIYNEQFF.